A single sample is the source of the 24 T cell receptor beta chains below, sequenced in a study of tissue T cells after allogeneic stem cell transplantation. Here immunoSEQ multiplex PCR was the method, and the copy in TCRdb shows in-frame clones only, minus some. The table includes approximately 5,000 clones, roughly 46% detected once. The time point: mouse harvest day 7 after allogeneic transplant. The graft held 10^6 splenic CD5+ T cells and 10^7 T-cell-depleted bone marrow cells. Source material: gut tissue. These receptors originate from a female BALB/c mouse given C57BL/6 T cells with graft-versus-host disease after an allogeneic hematopoietic cell transplant.

In regard to this clone: Germline and genes: mouse. The read terminates 1 residue ahead of where the CDR3 ends, so the germline J gene completes it. The chain joins TRBV17 to TRBJ2-5, with 10 positions matching TRBD2. Unmatched junction bases numbered 6, after V lost 6 bases and J lost 0 bases. The CDR3 contains 16 residues. Germline V CDR1 and CDR2: MNHDT, YYDKIL. CDR3 residues: CASRRLGGFNQDTQYF. The DNA read from the CDR3 is TGTGCTAGCAGGAGACTGGGGGGCTTTAACCAAGACACCCAGTAC.

Remarks on this clone: Genes and germline come from the mouse. The CDR3 end is not reached by the read, which stops 1 residue before it; the germline J gene fills it in. This chain joins TRBV2 and TRBJ1-3; TRBD1 agrees at 11 bases. With V trimmed by 3 bases and J by 0 bases, 1 base remained unmatched. The germline V gene encodes CDR1 LGHNA and CDR2 YSYQKL. This CDR3 region has 16 residues. The CDR3 region is CASSHGTGGSGNTLYF. The covered CDR3 bases are TGTGCCAGCAGCCATGGGACAGGGGGTTCTGGAAATACGCTCTAT.

This clone has a handful of counts. Mouse gene names apply. The read gets to within 1 residue of the CDR3 end, and the germline J gene fills in the rest. The chain joins TRBV13-3 to TRBJ2-3; 7 bases match TRBD1. After removal of 5 bases from V and 0 bases from J, the junction contained 6 bases not matched to a gene. The CDR3 runs 15 residues. Looked up from germline, CDR1 is NNHDY and CDR2 is SYVADS. The CDR3 is CASSPDRVSAETLYF. The sequenced CDR3 bases are TGTGCCAGCAGCCCTGACAGGGTTAGTGCAGAAACGCTGTAT.

A remark on this clone: Germline and genes here are mouse. CDR3 bases read: TGTGCCAGCAGCCAAGAAGCACGGGGGGGCGCGAGCCAAGACACCCAGTAC. Encoded protein: CASSQEARGGASQDTQY. The complete CDR3 sequence is CASSQEARGGASQDTQYF. The chain combines TRBV5 with TRBJ2-5; 8 bases fit TRBD2. The read gets to within 1 residue of the CDR3 end, and the germline J gene fills in the rest. The CDR3 loop spans 18 amino acids. Germline trimming cut 0 bases from V and 2 bases from J; bases unmatched to any gene: 10. The germline V gene encodes CDR1 LGHNA and CDR2 YNLKQL (reference sequence).

A remark on this clone: Gene and germline names: mouse. The CDR3 sequence: CASSRPGAETLYF. The sequenced part of the CDR3 DNA is TGTGCCAGCAGTCGCCCGGGTGCAGAAACGCTGTAT. The chain recombines TRBV24 with TRBJ2-3; D remains unclear. The observed sequence ends 1 residue before the CDR3 terminus, with the missing tail filled in from the germline J gene. The CDR3 totals 13 residues. Germline V CDR1 and CDR2: KGHTA, FRNEEI. Trimming stripped 4 bases from V and 1 base from J, with 6 bases between.

This clone was seen more than once but under ten times. Gene names are mouse gene names. The CDR3 extends 1 residue past the end of the read, so its final part is completed from the germline J gene. The rearrangement links TRBV26 to TRBJ2-2; D gene ambiguous. Trimming shortened V by 2 bases and J by 0 bases, and 4 bases separated the two germline ends. Germline assignment: CDR1 KGHPV and CDR2 FQNQEV (reference sequence). The CDR3 length is 14 residues. CDR3 bases read: TGTGCCAGCAGTCTGCGATCAAACACCGGGCAGCTCTAC. Its translation: CASSLRSNTGQLY. The CDR3 as a whole reads CASSLRSNTGQLYF.

As to this clone: Gene names are mouse gene names. The DNA ends 1 residue before the CDR3 does, and the rest of the CDR3 is filled in from the germline J gene. V gene TRBV31 combines with J gene TRBJ2-5; tentative D call: TRBD2 (6 bases). The CDR3 covers 14 residues. Per the germline V gene, CDR1 is GKSSPN and CDR2 is SITVG. The ends were cut back, 0 bases at V and 4 bases at J, with 11 bases in the middle. CDR3 DNA, as far as it was read: TGTGCCTGGAGTCTGGGACTTCTGAAAGACACCCAGTAC. It specifies CAWSLGLLKDTQY. The CDR3 reads in full as CAWSLGLLKDTQYF.

As regards this clone: Gene labels here are mouse ones. The CDR3 is cut off 1 residue early in the read; its end comes from the germline J gene. J is TRBJ1-1 and V is TRBV19; 9 bases are shared with TRBD1. The CDR3 length is 12 residues. Trimming cost V 6 bases and J 7 bases; bases outside gene matches: 4. Germline values: CDR1 FNHDT, CDR2 SITEND (reference sequence). Here the CDR3 reads CASTPDRGEVFF. The DNA read from the CDR3 is TGTGCCAGCACCCCGGACAGGGGAGAAGTCTTC.

On this clone: Mouse germline and gene names are used. The read terminates 1 residue ahead of where the CDR3 ends, so the germline J gene completes it. The gene calls are TRBV4 and TRBJ2-4, with TRBD2 identical over 8 bases. CDR1 and CDR2 (germline): LGHDT, YNNKQL (reference sequence). J gave up 0 bases and V 5 bases, and 4 bases lay outside the gene matches. The CDR3 runs 15 residues. The CDR3 here is CASSRTGLSQNTLYF. The covered CDR3 bases are TGTGCCAGCAGCCGGACTGGGCTTAGTCAAAACACCTTGTAC.

As to this clone: All gene names here are mouse names. The observed sequence ends 1 residue before the CDR3 terminus, with the missing tail filled in from the germline J gene. This chain links TRBV2 with TRBJ2-1; D is unclear. This CDR3 region has 14 residues. The V and J ends lost 0 bases and 5 bases respectively, with 8 bases between them. Germline V CDR1 and CDR2: LGHNA, YSYQKL. The CDR3 is CASSQDGWDAEQFF. CDR3 DNA (partial): TGTGCCAGCAGCCAAGACGGGTGGGATGCTGAGCAGTTC.

On this clone itself: Gene names and germline refer to mouse. The CDR3 is cut off 1 residue early in the read; its end comes from the germline J gene. The V call is TRBV26, the J call TRBJ2-5; possible D gene TRBD1, 6 bases. Trimming took off 6 bases at V and 2 bases at J, with 12 bases between the two ends. Germline V CDR1 and CDR2: KGHPV, FQNQEV (reference sequence). The CDR3 is 14 amino acids. CDR3 DNA, as far as it was read: TGTGCCAGCAGCTCGACAGGATCCCAAGACACCCAGTAC. This codes for CASSSTGSQDTQY. The full CDR3 protein reads CASSSTGSQDTQYF.

On this clone: Mouse gene names apply. The read gets to within 1 residue of the CDR3 end, and the germline J gene fills in the rest. This sequence joins TRBV12-1 and TRBJ2-1; 7 bases are shared with TRBD2. Trimming cost V 4 bases and J 6 bases; bases outside gene matches: 8. CDR3 length equals 14 residues. Germline CDR1 is SGHSN and CDR2 is HYEKVE. The part of the CDR3 DNA that was read is TGTGCCAGCTCCCCCGATGGGGGGATTGCTGAGCAGTTC. Protein: CASSPDGGIAEQF. The entire CDR3 is CASSPDGGIAEQFF.

In the case of this clone: Any gene name here is a mouse gene name. The read gets to within 1 residue of the CDR3 end, and the germline J gene fills in the rest. The chain links TRBV26 to TRBJ2-3; a weak D match, TRBD1 (5 bases). The germline V gene has CDR1 KGHPV and CDR2 FQNQEV (reference sequence). The ends were cut back, 2 bases at V and 2 bases at J, with 8 bases in the middle. This CDR3 is built from 14 residues. Partial CDR3 DNA: TGTGCCAGCAGTCTGCCAGGGATTGCAGAAACGCTGTAT. This encodes CASSLPGIAETLY. From start to end, the CDR3 is CASSLPGIAETLYF.

Of note for this clone: Mouse gene names apply. With the read ending 1 residue before the CDR3 end, the germline J gene is used to fill in that end. The genes are TRBV26 and TRBJ2-3; D perhaps matches TRBD1 (6 bases). Germline-derived CDR1 and CDR2 are KGHPV and FQNQEV (reference sequence). The V end lost 2 bases, the J end lost 0 bases, and 9 bases lay between the germline ends. The CDR3 runs 15 residues. Here the CDR3 reads CASSLRTASAETLYF. The covered CDR3 bases are TGTGCCAGCAGTCTGAGGACAGCTAGTGCAGAAACGCTGTAT.

This clone was counted a single time. The listed genes are named as in mouse. The observed sequence ends 1 residue before the CDR3 terminus, with the missing tail filled in from the germline J gene. The chain employs TRBV31 and TRBJ2-4; tentative D call: TRBD2 (6 bases). The CDR3 covers 16 residues. Trimming removed 0 bases from V and 0 bases from J, with 13 bases in between. Germline-derived CDR1 and CDR2 are GKSSPN and SITVG. The DNA read from the CDR3 is TGTGCCTGGAGTCTAGGCTGGGGCGGGAGTCAAAACACCTTGTAC. This codes for CAWSLGWGGSQNTLY. The CDR3 as a whole reads CAWSLGWGGSQNTLYF.

This clone was recorded a few times. Gene and germline names: mouse. The DNA ends 1 residue before the CDR3 does, and the rest of the CDR3 is filled in from the germline J gene. V is TRBV26 and J is TRBJ1-3; D perhaps matches TRBD1 (5 bases). From germline, CDR1 is KGHPV and CDR2 FQNQEV (reference sequence). This CDR3 is built from 14 residues. V was clipped by 6 bases and J by 0 bases, with 9 bases between them. The part of the CDR3 DNA that was read is TGTGCCAGCAGCGGGGACTCTTCTGGAAATACGCTCTAT. It codes for CASSGDSSGNTLY. The full CDR3 is CASSGDSSGNTLYF.

Notes on this clone: Mouse gene names and germline throughout. The sequenced CDR3 bases are TGTGCCAGCAGCCCTCAGGGAGTCTATAATTCGCCCCTCTAC. Its translation: CASSPQGVYNSPLY. The CDR3 in its entirety is CASSPQGVYNSPLYF. V and J are TRBV19 and TRBJ1-6, with D tentatively TRBD1 (5 bases). The read finishes 1 residue shy of the CDR3 end, and the germline J gene is used to complete it. TRBJ1-6 is designated an ORF whose function remains uncertain. Germline V gene sequence: CDR1 FNHDT, CDR2 SITEND (reference sequence). Trimming took off 5 bases at V and 3 bases at J, with 12 bases between the two ends. This CDR3 comprises 15 residues.

As regards this clone: Genes and germline are mouse. With the read ending 1 residue before the CDR3 end, the germline J gene is used to fill in that end. The chain is built from TRBV26 and TRBJ1-4; 7 bases fit TRBD1. The germline V gene encodes CDR1 KGHPV and CDR2 FQNQEV (reference sequence). CDR3 length equals 15 residues. Trimming cost V 0 bases and J 4 bases; bases outside gene matches: 2. CDR3 region: CASSLSGGGNERLFF. The DNA read from the CDR3 is TGTGCCAGCAGTCTGTCAGGGGGCGGCAACGAAAGATTATTT. Supplemented by reference TRBV26 and TRBJ1-4, the full variable domain reads NSKVIQTPRYLVKGQGQKAKMRCIPEKGHPVVFWYQQNKNNEFKFLINFQNQEVLQQIDMTEKRFSAECPSNSPCSLEIQSSEAGDSALYLCASSLSGGGNERLFFGHGTKLSVL.

This clone has more than one count but fewer than ten. Germline and genes: mouse. The read stops 1 residue short of the end of the CDR3; the missing end is completed from the germline J gene. The J gene is TRBJ2-1, the V gene TRBV29; 7 bases align to TRBD1. Germline CDR1 and CDR2: MSHET and SYDVDS. The ends lost 4 bases at V and 5 bases at J; junction bases unmatched: 2. CDR3 length: 13 residues. The part of the CDR3 DNA that was read is TGTGCTAGCAGTTGGGGGACAGATGCTGAGCAGTTC. Its translation is CASSWGTDAEQF. The entire CDR3 protein is CASSWGTDAEQFF.

Note on this clone: Gene names refer to mouse genes. The read is 1 residue too short to cover the CDR3 end, so that end is filled in from the germline J gene. The J gene is TRBJ2-1, the V gene TRBV26; no firm D call. From germline, CDR1 is KGHPV and CDR2 FQNQEV (reference sequence). The V end lost 5 bases, the J end lost 2 bases, and 7 bases lay between the germline ends. The CDR3 is made up of 13 amino acids. The CDR3 bases that were read are TGTGCCAGCAGTTACAGATACTATGCTGAGCAGTTC. Translating it yields CASSYRYYAEQF. The complete CDR3 reads CASSYRYYAEQFF.

This clone was seen a handful of times. Mouse gene names and germline throughout. The read finishes 1 residue shy of the CDR3 end, and the germline J gene is used to complete it. V is TRBV5 and J is TRBJ2-7; D is undetermined. Trimming took off 0 bases at V and 4 bases at J, with 7 bases between the two ends. The CDR3 contains 13 residues. In germline, CDR1 is LGHNA, CDR2 YNLKQL (reference sequence). The CDR3: CASSQERGYEQYF. Incomplete CDR3 DNA: TGTGCCAGCAGCCAAGAAAGAGGGTATGAACAGTAC.

Regarding this clone: The gene symbols are mouse symbols. The read ends 1 residue early relative to the CDR3; the germline J gene fills the gap. This chain links TRBV12-1 with TRBJ1-4; weak D call: TRBD1 (5 bases). There are 14 residues in the CDR3. Germline V gene lookup returns CDR1 SGHSN and CDR2 HYEKVE. Trimming removed 4 bases from V and 2 bases from J, with 10 bases in between. CDR3 DNA, as far as it was read: TGTGCCAGCTCCCCCGGACAATCCAACGAAAGATTATTT. It is translated as CASSPGQSNERLF. The whole CDR3 reads CASSPGQSNERLFF.

About this clone itself: The genes and germline here are from mouse. The CDR3: CASSLNWGGGPYEQYF. The sequenced CDR3 bases are TGTGCCAGCAGTCTGAACTGGGGGGGCGGACCCTATGAACAGTAC. The genes are TRBV26 and TRBJ2-7; TRBD2 aligns across 11 bases. The CDR3 goes on 1 residue after the read ends, and that part is filled in from the germline J gene. The length of the CDR3 is 16 residues. J was trimmed by 2 bases and V by 2 bases; bases with no gene match: 5. Germline V gives CDR1 KGHPV, CDR2 FQNQEV (reference sequence).

A single count supports this clone. Genes and germline are mouse. The sequence runs out 1 residue before the end of the CDR3; the remainder is reconstructed from the germline J gene. The V call is TRBV13-2, the J call TRBJ1-1; D not resolved. Trimming took 2 bases from V and 8 from J, leaving 4 bases between them. The CDR3 covers 10 residues. The germline V gene has CDR1 NNHNN and CDR2 SYGAGS (reference sequence). The covered CDR3 bases are TGTGCCAGCGGTGAAAGGGAAGTCTTC. Protein sequence: CASGEREVF. The CDR3, in full, reads CASGEREVFF.